Ten or more counts support the clone carrying this TCR beta chain. The data were taken from a study of T-cell reconstitution after alpha-beta-depleted transplantation in children. CDR1 is SGHRS and CDR2 is YFSETQ in the germline V gene. The CDR3 runs 15 residues. V gave up 0 bases and J gave up 0 bases, with 7 bases separating them. The library targeted TCRbeta and was prepared with unique molecular identifiers. A single record per CDR3 protein comes from TCRdb applying MiXCR to the PCR reads. The sample comprises roughly 220,000 distinct CDR3 sequences, 9.7% of which are singletons, and 5% to 6% rests with the top ten.

The chain employs TRBV5-1 and TRBJ1-5, with D unresolved. This clonotype was obtained from a human donor who donated a stem cell graft to a child with SCID. The sequencing here drew on PBMCs from the stem cell graft donor, taken from the stem cell graft. CDR3 sequence: CASSLDTPSNQPQHF. CDR3 DNA sequence: TGCGCCAGCAGCTTGGATACCCCTAGCAATCAGCCCCAGCATTTT.